This T cell receptor beta chain was captured in a study of blood T cell repertoires in COVID-19. The overall study: The analysed material was cDNA or gDNA that came from T cells, B-cell-depleted T cells, or PBMCs.

Looked up from germline, CDR1 is KGHSH and CDR2 is LQKENI. The CDR3 consists of 14 residues. The trim removed 3 bases at V and 4 bases at J, leaving 4 bases unmatched. Using immunoSEQ multiplex PCR, the repertoire was profiled, and TCRdb retains in-frame clones only, with some absent. Among about 400,000 clones listed, roughly 90% were seen once. Of note for this clone: The same CDR3 is also encoded by other DNA sequences in this sample.

The chain couples TRBV18 to TRBJ1-2; 8 bases agree with TRBD1. The sequenced material came from peripheral blood. The receptor comes from a woman in her thirties with acute or convalescent COVID-19. CDR3 loop: CASSPSDRVYGYTF. The DNA of the CDR3 is TGTGCCAGCTCACCCTCGGACAGGGTCTATGGCTACACCTTC. Full variable domain (rest looked up from reference TRBV18 and TRBJ1-2): NAGVMQNPRHLVRRRGQEARLRCSPMKGHSHVYWYRQLPEEGLKFMVYLQKENIIDESGMPKERFSAEFPKEGPSILRIQQVVRGDSAAYFCASSPSDRVYGYTFGSGTRLTVV.